This TCR beta chain derives from a study of post-analysis software for immune sequencing data. Study-level points and caveats: Patients used five TRBV segments, including TRBV5-6, TRBV5-1 and TRBV20-1, more often than controls. Multiple sclerosis patients had significantly lower normalized Chao1 diversity than controls.

Of note for this clonotype: Its antigen is not known.

The TCR beta cDNA libraries contained unique molecular identifiers. The authors obtained 500,000 or so cDNA molecules from approximately 1 to 10 million T cells. From the PCR reads, TCRdb called clonotypes with MiXCR, one entry per CDR3 protein. The table lists roughly 730,000 distinct CDR3 sequences, 25% to 30% of them singletons. V shed 5 bases and J shed 8 bases, with 16 bases lying between them. Germline-derived CDR1 and CDR2 are SGHTA and FQGNSA. The CDR3 contains 14 residues. The clonotype was recovered from a girl between 5 and 17 years old with multiple sclerosis. Sequencing was done on a sample of blood. The V and J genes are TRBV7-2 and TRBJ2-1; D uncertain. CDR3 region: CASSPRRGSYEQFF. CDR3 DNA sequence: TGTGCCAGCAGCCCCCGTAGAGGTAGCTATGAGCAGTTCTTC.